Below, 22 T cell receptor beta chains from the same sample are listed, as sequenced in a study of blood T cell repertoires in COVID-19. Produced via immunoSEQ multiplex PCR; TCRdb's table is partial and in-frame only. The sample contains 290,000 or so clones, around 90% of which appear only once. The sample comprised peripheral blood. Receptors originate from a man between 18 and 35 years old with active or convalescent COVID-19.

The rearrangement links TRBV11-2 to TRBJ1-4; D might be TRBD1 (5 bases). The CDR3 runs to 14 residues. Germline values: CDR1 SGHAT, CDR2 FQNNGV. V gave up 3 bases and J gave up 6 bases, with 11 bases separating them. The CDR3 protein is CASSFPGTHEKLFF. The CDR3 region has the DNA TGTGCCAGCAGCTTTCCCGGGACTCATGAAAAACTGTTTTTT. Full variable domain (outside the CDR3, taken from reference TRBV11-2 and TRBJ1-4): EAGVAQSPRYKIIEKRQSVAFWCNPISGHATLYWYQQILGQGPKLLIQFQNNGVVDDSQLPKDRFSAERLKGVDSTLKIQPAKLEDSAVYLCASSFPGTHEKLFFGSGTQLSVL.

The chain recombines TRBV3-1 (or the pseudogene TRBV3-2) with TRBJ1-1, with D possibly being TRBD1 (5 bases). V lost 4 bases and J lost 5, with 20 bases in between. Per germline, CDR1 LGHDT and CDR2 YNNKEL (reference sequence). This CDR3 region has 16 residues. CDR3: CASSPTGGGRMTEAFF. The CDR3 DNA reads TGTGCCAGCAGCCCCACAGGAGGAGGGAGGATGACTGAAGCTTTCTTT.

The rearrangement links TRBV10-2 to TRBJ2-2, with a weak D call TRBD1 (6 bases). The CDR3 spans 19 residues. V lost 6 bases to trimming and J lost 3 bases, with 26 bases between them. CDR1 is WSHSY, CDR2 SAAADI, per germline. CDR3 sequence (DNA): TGCGCCAGCAGCGGGATCCGGGACACGGCGTCAGTGGACACCGGGGAGCTGTTTTTT. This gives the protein CASSGIRDTASVDTGELFF.

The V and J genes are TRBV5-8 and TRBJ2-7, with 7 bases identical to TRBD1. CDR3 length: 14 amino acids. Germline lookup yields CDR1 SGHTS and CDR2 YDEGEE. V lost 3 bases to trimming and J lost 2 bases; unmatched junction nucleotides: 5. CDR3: CASSSGDSTYEQYF. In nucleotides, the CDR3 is TGTGCCAGCAGCTCAGGGGACAGTACCTACGAGCAGTACTTC. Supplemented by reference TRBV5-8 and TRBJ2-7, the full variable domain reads EAGVTQSPTHLIKTRGQQATLRCSPISGHTSVYWYQQALGLGLQFLLWYDEGEERNRGNFPPRFSGRQFPNYSSELNVNALELEDSALYLCASSSGDSTYEQYFGPGTRLTVT.

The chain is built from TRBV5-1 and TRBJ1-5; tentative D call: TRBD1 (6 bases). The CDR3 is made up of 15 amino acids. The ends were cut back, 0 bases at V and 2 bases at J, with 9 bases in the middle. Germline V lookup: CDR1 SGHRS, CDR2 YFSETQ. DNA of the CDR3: TGCGCCAGCAGCTTGGGGGGGCCGGGCAATCAGCCCCAGCATTTT. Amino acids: CASSLGGPGNQPQHF. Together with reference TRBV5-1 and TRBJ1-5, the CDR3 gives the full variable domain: KAGVTQTPRYLIKTRGQQVTLSCSPISGHRSVSWYQQTPGQGLQFLFEYFSETQRNKGNFPGRFSGRQFSNSRSEMNVSTLELGDSALYLCASSLGGPGNQPQHFGDGTRLSIL.

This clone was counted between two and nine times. The CDR3 nucleotides are TGCGCCAGCAGCCGGGACAGGGACCCCATCGGGGAGCTGTTTTTT. Its translation is CASSRDRDPIGELFF. The J gene is TRBJ2-2, the V gene TRBV5-1, with 9 nucleotides matching TRBD1. This CDR3 spans 15 amino acids. V lost 4 bases to trimming and J lost 7 bases; unmatched junction nucleotides: 8. Looked up from germline, CDR1 is SGHRS and CDR2 is YFSETQ.

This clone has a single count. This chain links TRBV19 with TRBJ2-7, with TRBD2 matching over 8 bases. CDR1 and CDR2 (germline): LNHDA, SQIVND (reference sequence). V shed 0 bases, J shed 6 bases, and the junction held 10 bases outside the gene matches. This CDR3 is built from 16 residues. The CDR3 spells CASSIDLAARGAEQYF. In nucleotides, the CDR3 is TGTGCCAGTAGTATAGATTTAGCTGCGCGGGGGGCCGAGCAGTACTTC.

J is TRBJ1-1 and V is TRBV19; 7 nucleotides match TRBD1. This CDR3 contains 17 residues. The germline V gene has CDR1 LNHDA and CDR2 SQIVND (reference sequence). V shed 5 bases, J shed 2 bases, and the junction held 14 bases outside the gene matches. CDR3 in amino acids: CASSSWTSGTENTEAFF. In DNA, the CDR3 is TGTGCCAGTAGTTCCTGGACCTCCGGGACAGAAAACACTGAAGCTTTCTTT.

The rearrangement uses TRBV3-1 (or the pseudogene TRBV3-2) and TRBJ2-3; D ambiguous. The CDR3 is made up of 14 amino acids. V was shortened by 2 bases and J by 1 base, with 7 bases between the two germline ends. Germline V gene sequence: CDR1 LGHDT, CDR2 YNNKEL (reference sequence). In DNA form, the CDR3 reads TGTGCCAGCAGCCAACCAGAGGGCACAGATACGCAGTATTTT. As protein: CASSQPEGTDTQYF.

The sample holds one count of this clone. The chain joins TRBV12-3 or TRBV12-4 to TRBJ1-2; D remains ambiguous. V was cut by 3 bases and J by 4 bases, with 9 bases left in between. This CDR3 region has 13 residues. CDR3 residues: CASSFSLFYGYTF. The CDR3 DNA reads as TGTGCCAGCAGTTTTTCCCTCTTCTATGGCTACACCTTC.

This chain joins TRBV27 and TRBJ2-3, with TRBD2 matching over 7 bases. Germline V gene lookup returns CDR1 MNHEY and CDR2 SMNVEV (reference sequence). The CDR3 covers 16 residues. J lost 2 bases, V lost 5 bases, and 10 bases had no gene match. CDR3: CASSLTEGRVTDTQYF. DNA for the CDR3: TGTGCCAGCAGTCTAACTGAAGGGAGGGTCACAGATACGCAGTATTTT.

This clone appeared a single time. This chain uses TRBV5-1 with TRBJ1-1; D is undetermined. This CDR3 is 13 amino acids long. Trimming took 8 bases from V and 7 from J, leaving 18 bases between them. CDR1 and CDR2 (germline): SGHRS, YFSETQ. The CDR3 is CASALEGGFEAFF. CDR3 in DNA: TGCGCCAGTGCCTTAGAGGGCGGATTTGAAGCTTTCTTT.

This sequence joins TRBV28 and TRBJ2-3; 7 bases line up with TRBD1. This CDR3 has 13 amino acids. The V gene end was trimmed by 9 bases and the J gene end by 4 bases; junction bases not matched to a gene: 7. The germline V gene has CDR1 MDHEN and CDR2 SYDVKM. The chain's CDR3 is CASGTAFPDTQYF. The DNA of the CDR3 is TGTGCCAGTGGGACAGCCTTCCCAGATACGCAGTATTTT.

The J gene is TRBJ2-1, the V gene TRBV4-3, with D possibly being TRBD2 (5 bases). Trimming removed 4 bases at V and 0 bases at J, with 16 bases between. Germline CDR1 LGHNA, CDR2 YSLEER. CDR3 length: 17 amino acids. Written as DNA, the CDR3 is TGCGCCAGCAGCCGGAGAGGAGGTTATTCCTCCTACAATGAGCAGTTCTTC. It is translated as CASSRRGGYSSYNEQFF.

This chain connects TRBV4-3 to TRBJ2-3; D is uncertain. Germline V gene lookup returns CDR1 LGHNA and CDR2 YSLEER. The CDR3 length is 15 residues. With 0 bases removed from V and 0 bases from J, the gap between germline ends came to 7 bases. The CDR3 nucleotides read TGCGCCAGCAGCCAAGATTCCCCTAGCACAGATACGCAGTATTTT. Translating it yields CASSQDSPSTDTQYF.

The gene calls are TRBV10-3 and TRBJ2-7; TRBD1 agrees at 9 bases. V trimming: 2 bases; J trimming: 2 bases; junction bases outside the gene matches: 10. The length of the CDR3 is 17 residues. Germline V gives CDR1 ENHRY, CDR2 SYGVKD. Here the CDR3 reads CAISEPPGTGPPYEQYF. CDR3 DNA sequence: TGTGCCATCAGTGAGCCTCCCGGGACAGGGCCCCCCTACGAGCAGTACTTC.

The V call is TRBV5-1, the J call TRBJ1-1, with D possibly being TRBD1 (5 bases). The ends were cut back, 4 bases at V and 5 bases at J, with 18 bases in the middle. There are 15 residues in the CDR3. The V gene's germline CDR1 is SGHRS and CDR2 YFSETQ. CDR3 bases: TGCGCCAGCAGCCCCCGTTATGGGAAGGGGACTGAAGCTTTCTTT. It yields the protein CASSPRYGKGTEAFF.

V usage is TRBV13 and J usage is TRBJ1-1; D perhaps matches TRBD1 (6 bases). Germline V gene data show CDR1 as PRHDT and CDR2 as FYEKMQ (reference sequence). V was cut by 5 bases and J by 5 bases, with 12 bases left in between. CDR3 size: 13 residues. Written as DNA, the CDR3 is TGTGCCAGCAGCAGTTACAGGGTTACTGAAGCTTTCTTT. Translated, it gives CASSSYRVTEAFF. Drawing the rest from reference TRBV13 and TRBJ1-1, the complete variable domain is AAGVIQSPRHLIKEKRETATLKCYPIPRHDTVYWYQQGPGQDPQFLISFYEKMQSDKGSIPDRFSAQQFSDYHSELNMSSLELGDSALYFCASSSYRVTEAFFGQGTRLTVV.

The CDR3 DNA follows: TGCGCCAGCAGCCAAGAAGGGGGTTCCAACGAGCAGTACTTC. Its protein is CASSQEGGSNEQYF. J is TRBJ2-7 and V is TRBV4-1, with D possibly being TRBD1 (6 bases). The CDR3 sequence is 14 residues long. Germline CDR1 MGHRA, CDR2 YSYEKL. Trimming removed 0 bases from V and 5 bases from J, with 11 bases in between.

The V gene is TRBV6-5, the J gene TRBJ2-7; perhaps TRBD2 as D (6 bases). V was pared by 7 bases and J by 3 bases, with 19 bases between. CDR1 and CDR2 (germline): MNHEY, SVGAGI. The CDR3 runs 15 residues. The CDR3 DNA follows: TGTGCCAGCACGGGCTCAATAGCGGCCGACTACGAGCAGTACTTC. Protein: CASTGSIAADYEQYF.

In nucleotides, the CDR3 is TGTGCCAGCAGCGTAGGACTAGCGGGTCCAGGTTACACAGATACGCAGTATTTT. Amino acid sequence: CASSVGLAGPGYTDTQYF. This chain connects TRBV7-2 to TRBJ2-3; 11 bases align to TRBD2. The V gene's germline CDR1 is SGHTA and CDR2 FQGNSA. This CDR3 is built from 18 residues. Trimming took 5 bases from V and 2 from J; bases not matched to a gene: 12. The entire variable domain, with the rest obtained from reference TRBV7-2 and TRBJ2-3, is as follows: GAGVSQSPSNKVTEKGKDVELRCDPISGHTALYWYRQSLGQGLEFLIYFQGNSAPDKSGLPSDRFSAERTGGSVSTLTIQRTQQEDSAVYLCASSVGLAGPGYTDTQYFGPGTRLTVL.

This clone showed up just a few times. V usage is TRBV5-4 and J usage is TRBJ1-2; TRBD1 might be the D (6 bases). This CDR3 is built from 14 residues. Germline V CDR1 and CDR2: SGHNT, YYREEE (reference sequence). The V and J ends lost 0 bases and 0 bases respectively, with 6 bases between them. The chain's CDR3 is CASSLAGANYGYTF. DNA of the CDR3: TGTGCCAGCAGCTTGGCAGGGGCTAACTATGGCTACACCTTC. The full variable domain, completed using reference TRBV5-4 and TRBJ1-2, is ETGVTQSPTHLIKTRGQQVTLRCSSQSGHNTVSWYQQALGQGPQFIFQYYREEENGRGNFPPRFSGLQFPNYSSELNVNALELDDSALYLCASSLAGANYGYTFGSGTRLTVV.